The 18 T cell receptor beta chains below were found in one sample sequenced in a study of OX40 agonist ivuxolimab in advanced cancers. This table comes from immunoSEQ multiplex PCR, and its TCRdb copy is limited to in-frame clones, with some not included. The table includes about 30,000 clones, roughly 80% detected once. The specimen comprised CD4+ or CD8+ T cells sorted from blood, sampled in a trial of the OX40 agonist ivuxolimab. These TCRs come from an adult with an advanced solid tumor such as melanoma, head and neck, liver or kidney cancer.

The chain carries TRBV6-5 and TRBJ1-5, with D possibly TRBD1 on 6 matching bases. CDR3 length: 15 amino acids. Trimming removed 2 bases at V and 7 bases at J, with 15 bases between. The germline V gene encodes CDR1 MNHEY and CDR2 SVGAGI. CDR3: CASSYSGGAGQPQHF. The CDR3 bases are TGTGCCAGCAGTTACAGCGGGGGCGCGGGGCAGCCCCAGCATTTT.

This chain links TRBV7-9 with TRBJ2-1, with 9 bases matching TRBD2. V lost 5 bases to trimming and J lost 5 bases; unmatched junction nucleotides: 13. Germline V gene sequence: CDR1 SEHNR, CDR2 FQNEAQ (reference sequence). The CDR3 runs to 17 residues. CDR3 amino acids: CASSPWGRLAVNNEQFF. The CDR3 coding sequence is TGTGCCAGCAGCCCCTGGGGACGACTAGCGGTGAACAATGAGCAGTTCTTC. The entire variable domain, with the rest obtained from reference TRBV7-9 and TRBJ2-1, is as follows: DTGVSQNPRHKITKRGQNVTFRCDPISEHNRLYWYRQTLGQGPEFLTYFQNEAQLEKSRLLSDRFSAERPKGSFSTLEIQRTEQGDSAMYLCASSPWGRLAVNNEQFFGPGTRLTVL.

In this sample, this clone turned up once. V and J are TRBV10-1 and TRBJ2-2; D call uncertain. From germline, CDR1 is WNHNN and CDR2 SYGVQD (reference sequence). Trimming took 0 bases from V and 9 from J, leaving 8 bases between them. This CDR3 has 13 amino acids. The CDR3 sequence is CASSESIYRELFF. In DNA, the CDR3 is TGCGCCAGCAGTGAGTCGATCTACCGGGAGCTGTTTTTT.

By its share, this clone is medium-sized. J is TRBJ1-3 and V is TRBV5-6; D is undetermined. V lost 3 bases and J lost 0, with 22 bases in between. CDR3 length equals 19 residues. Per germline, CDR1 SGHDT and CDR2 YYEEEE. The CDR3 region has the DNA TGTGCCAGCAGCTGCTTACCGACGGATCCCTCTTGCTCTGGAAACACCATATATTTT. Its translation: CASSCLPTDPSCSGNTIYF. The complete variable domain, with remaining parts taken from reference TRBV5-6 and TRBJ1-3, reads DAGVTQSPTHLIKTRGQQVTLRCSPKSGHDTVSWYQQALGQGPQFIFQYYEEEERQRGNFPDRFSGHQFPNYSSELNVNALLLGDSALYLCASSCLPTDPSCSGNTIYFGEGSWLTVV.

This chain connects TRBV28 to TRBJ1-1; D not resolved. CDR3 length: 12 residues. V dropped 7 bases and J dropped 0 bases, with 6 bases sitting between them. Germline V gives CDR1 MDHEN, CDR2 SYDVKM. This chain's CDR3 is CASIGLNTEAFF. The CDR3 DNA follows: TGTGCCAGCATAGGTCTGAACACTGAAGCTTTCTTT.

This rearrangement joins TRBV10-1 to TRBJ1-3; no reliable D call. The CDR3 covers 11 residues. Per germline, CDR1 WNHNN and CDR2 SYGVQD (reference sequence). V lost 6 bases to trimming and J lost 3 bases, with 3 bases between them. Written as DNA, the CDR3 is TGCGCCAGCAGCCTTGGAAACACCATATATTTT. Its protein product is CASSLGNTIYF.

The rearrangement joins TRBV5-1 to TRBJ2-5; TRBD1 matches 11 bases. Per germline, CDR1 SGHRS and CDR2 YFSETQ. The CDR3 spans 16 residues. Trimming cost V 4 bases and J 2 bases; bases outside gene matches: 7. The CDR3 DNA is TGCGCCAGCAGCCAGGACAGGGGGCGAGGACAAGAGACCCAGTACTTC. The encoded protein is CASSQDRGRGQETQYF.

The chain joins TRBV28 to TRBJ1-3; no firm D call. V gave up 6 bases and J gave up 0 bases, with 12 bases separating them. CDR1 and CDR2 from the germline V gene are MDHEN and SYDVKM. The CDR3 runs to 15 residues. CDR3 nucleotide sequence: TGTGCCAGCAGGCGACCTACGAGCTCTGGAAACACCATATATTTT. This translates into CASRRPTSSGNTIYF. Filled out from reference TRBV28 and TRBJ1-3, the complete variable domain reads DVKVTQSSRYLVKRTGEKVFLECVQDMDHENMFWYRQDPGLGLRLIYFSYDVKMKEKGDIPEGYSVSREKKERFSLILESASTNQTSMYLCASRRPTSSGNTIYFGEGSWLTVV.

This chain uses TRBV5-1 with TRBJ1-1; D may be TRBD1 (6 bases). There are 16 residues in the CDR3. V lost 4 bases and J 1 base, leaving 17 bases between the germline ends. Germline V gives CDR1 SGHRS, CDR2 YFSETQ. The CDR3 here is CASSRWRDKSNTEAFF. CDR3 bases: TGCGCCAGCAGCAGATGGAGGGACAAATCGAACACTGAAGCTTTCTTT.

The rearrangement links TRBV18 to TRBJ2-5, with D uncertain. The germline V gene encodes CDR1 KGHSH and CDR2 LQKENI. The CDR3 runs to 14 residues. The V end lost 0 bases, the J end lost 7 bases, and 12 bases lay between the germline ends. For the CDR3, the DNA is TGTGCCAGCTCACCACCGAGTGGGGAAGGGACCCAGTACTTC. Its protein is CASSPPSGEGTQYF. The entire variable domain, with the rest obtained from reference TRBV18 and TRBJ2-5, is as follows: NAGVMQNPRHLVRRRGQEARLRCSPMKGHSHVYWYRQLPEEGLKFMVYLQKENIIDESGMPKERFSAEFPKEGPSILRIQQVVRGDSAAYFCASSPPSGEGTQYFGPGTRLLVL.

The chain combines TRBV11-2 with TRBJ2-1; perhaps TRBD2 as D (6 bases). The CDR3 is made up of 11 amino acids. Trimming stripped 6 bases from V and 15 bases from J, with 15 bases between. Germline V gene data show CDR1 as SGHAT and CDR2 as FQNNGV. The CDR3 bases are TGTGCCAGCAGGGGCCTAGCGTTCTGGTTCTTC. Translated: CASRGLAFWFF.

The chain employs TRBV6-5 and TRBJ1-1, with a possible D match to TRBD1 (6 bases). The CDR3 totals 12 residues. V lost 2 bases and J 6 bases, leaving 7 bases between the germline ends. Germline V gene sequence: CDR1 MNHEY, CDR2 SVGAGI. CDR3 in DNA: TGTGCCAGCAGTTACGAGGGGGCTGAAGCTTTCTTT. Translated, it gives CASSYEGAEAFF.

This clone has just one count. The chain recombines TRBV2 with TRBJ2-3; 7 positions match TRBD1. The CDR3 loop spans 14 amino acids. Germline V gene lookup returns CDR1 SNHLY and CDR2 FYNNEI. Trimming at V came to 8 bases and at J to 0 bases, leaving 5 bases not matched to a gene. Written as DNA, the CDR3 is TGTGCCAGCTGGGACAGCGGTAGCACAGATACGCAGTATTTT. This encodes CASWDSGSTDTQYF.

The chain recombines TRBV30 with TRBJ2-5; D possibly matches TRBD1 or TRBD2 (5 bases each). The V and J ends lost 3 bases and 5 bases respectively, with 10 bases between them. The V gene's germline CDR1 is GTSNPN and CDR2 SVGIG (reference sequence). This CDR3 contains 12 residues. The CDR3 spells CAWRGPGETQYF. In DNA, the CDR3 is TGTGCCTGGAGGGGACCCGGGGAGACCCAGTACTTC.

This clone occurred a few times. The rearrangement links TRBV2 to TRBJ1-6, with D perhaps matching TRBD1 (5 bases). CDR3 size: 15 residues. V was clipped by 11 bases and J by 0 bases, with 14 bases between them. Germline CDR1 SNHLY, CDR2 FYNNEI. Written as DNA, the CDR3 is TGTGCCGCGACCCCCGACAGCTCCTATAATTCACCCCTCCACTTT. It is translated as CAATPDSSYNSPLHF. Variable domain in full (rest from reference TRBV2 and TRBJ1-6): EPEVTQTPSHQVTQMGQEVILRCVPISNHLYFYWYRQILGQKVEFLVSFYNNEISEKSEIFDDQFSVERPDGSNFTLKIRSTKLEDSAMYFCAATPDSSYNSPLHFGNGTRLTVT.

This rearrangement joins TRBV1 to TRBJ2-1. TRBV1 is classified as a pseudogene. The CDR3 totals 15 residues. The CDR3 coding sequence is TGCACCAGCAGCCAAGTAGGGGACGGTCCGGTTGAGCAGTTCTTC. It specifies CTSSQVGDGPVEQFF.

This clone was counted a single time. V and J are TRBV12-5 and TRBJ1-5; no clear D. CDR1 is LGHNT, CDR2 FRNRAP, per germline. The CDR3 totals 14 residues. V dropped 1 base and J dropped 1 base, with 5 bases sitting between them. In DNA, the CDR3 is TGTGCTAGTGGTTTGGGGATGAGCAATCAGCCCCAGCATTTT. This sequence encodes CASGLGMSNQPQHF.

Of note for this clone: This CDR3 is missing its conserved last phenylalanine or tryptophan, likely due to a read error. No DNA is shown, since the ends of the CDR3 on it are uncertain; the CDR3 is the one TCRdb lists. This chain joins TRBV5-8 and TRBJ2-7; the table's D call, TRBD2, was not checked against the DNA. The CDR3 contains 9 residues when both ends are counted. CDR1 is SGHTS, CDR2 YDEGEE, per germline. The CDR3 reads CASSRSFLL.